The clone carrying this TCR beta chain has just a few counts. TCRdb reassembled clones from the PCR reads with MiXCR. Of around 15,000 clones listed, about 24% are singletons. All patients were untreated before thyroid surgery. These data originate in a study of metastatic and nonmetastatic thyroid tumors. Turning to the study itself: Repertoires from malignant and benign thyroid patients were compared across blood and tumor or nodule tissue.

With V trimmed by 0 bases and J by 7 bases, 2 bases remained unmatched. Germline CDR1 reads SGHRS; CDR2 reads YFSETQ. CDR3 size: 14 residues. The sample consisted of adjacent normal tissue. The sequence was collected from a female donor with papillary thyroid cancer or a benign thyroid nodule (not recorded which). Some clones in this sample may be carry-over from other donors' samples. This chain uses TRBV5-1 with TRBJ2-1; 9 bases are shared with TRBD1. The CDR3, as DNA: TGCGCCAGCAGCTTGGAGGACAGGGGTAATGAGCAGTTCTTC. This codes for CASSLEDRGNEQFF.